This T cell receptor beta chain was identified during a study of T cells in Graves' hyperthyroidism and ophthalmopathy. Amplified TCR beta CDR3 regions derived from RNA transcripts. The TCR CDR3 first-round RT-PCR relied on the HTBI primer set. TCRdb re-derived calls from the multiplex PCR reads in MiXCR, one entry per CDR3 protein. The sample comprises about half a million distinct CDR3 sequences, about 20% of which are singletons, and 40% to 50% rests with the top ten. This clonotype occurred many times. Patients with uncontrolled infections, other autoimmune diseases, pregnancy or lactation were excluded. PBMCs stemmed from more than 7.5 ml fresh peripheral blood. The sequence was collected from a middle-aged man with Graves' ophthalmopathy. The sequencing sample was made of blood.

This CDR3 reads CASGGDFYGYTF. The CDR3 coding sequence is TGTGCCAGCGGGGGGGATTTCTATGGCTACACCTTC. V is TRBV6-1 and J is TRBJ1-2, with D perhaps matching TRBD1 (5 bases). V was shortened by 8 bases and J by 4 bases, with 11 bases between the two germline ends. CDR1 MNHNS and CDR2 SASEGT come from the germline V gene. This CDR3 spans 12 amino acids.